What follows are 16 T cell receptor beta chains derived from one specimen sequenced in a study of T cell changes during pregnancy in multiple sclerosis. TCRdb's copy holds only in-frame clones and misses some; the assay was immunoSEQ multiplex PCR. The data hold about 20,000 clones, with approximately 89% observed a single time. Source: CD4+ T cells from peripheral blood mononuclear cells, taken after pregnancy. The source of these receptors is a female donor in good health, enrolled as a control in a pregnancy study.

This chain links TRBV11-2 with TRBJ1-1; 9 positions match TRBD1. The V and J ends lost 4 bases and 10 bases, in that order; junction bases with no gene match: 13. There are 15 residues in the CDR3. Germline V CDR1 and CDR2: SGHAT, FQNNGV. The CDR3 loop is CASSSRNEQGARAFF. CDR3 in DNA: TGTGCCAGCAGCTCACGAAACGAACAGGGGGCTAGAGCTTTCTTT.

This rearrangement joins TRBV6-5 to TRBJ2-7, with a tentative D call TRBD2 (5 bases). CDR3 size: 16 residues. The V gene lost 0 bases and the J gene lost 6 bases, with 18 bases spanning the gap. In germline, CDR1 is MNHEY, CDR2 SVGAGI. DNA of the CDR3: TGTGCCAGCAGTTACTCTTCTCTGGGCCCGGGGTCCGAGCAGTACTTC. Amino acid sequence: CASSYSSLGPGSEQYF.

The CDR3 nucleotides read TGTGCCAGCAGCCCGGGACAGGACCAAGAGACCCAGTACTTC. Its protein is CASSPGQDQETQYF. The rearrangement links TRBV7-9 to TRBJ2-5; the match to TRBD1 covers 8 bases. V trimming: 5 bases; J trimming: 0 bases; junction bases outside the gene matches: 2. The V gene's germline CDR1 is SEHNR and CDR2 FQNEAQ (reference sequence). This CDR3 is built from 14 residues.

Written as DNA, the CDR3 is TGTGCCAGCAGCTGGGGACTAGCGGGAGTTGTTGAGCAGTACTTC. As protein: CASSWGLAGVVEQYF. This chain connects TRBV7-6 to TRBJ2-7, with 14 positions matching TRBD2. The V segment lost 4 bases and the J segment 7 bases; nucleotides outside the gene matches: 6. The CDR3 runs 15 residues. Looked up from germline, CDR1 is SGHVS and CDR2 is FNYEAQ.

The rearrangement links TRBV13 to TRBJ2-2, with 8 bases aligning to TRBD2. The V segment lost 2 bases and the J segment 5 bases; nucleotides outside the gene matches: 13. The CDR3 runs 18 residues. The germline V gene has CDR1 PRHDT and CDR2 FYEKMQ (reference sequence). The DNA for the CDR3 is TGTGCCAGCAGCTTAAGGCGTAGCGGGGTTGTCTCGACCGGGGAGCTGTTTTTT. Translation gives CASSLRRSGVVSTGELFF.

The chain links TRBV11-3 to TRBJ2-1; 11 positions match TRBD2. CDR1 is SGHNT, CDR2 YENEEA, per germline. CDR3 size: 14 residues. J was trimmed by 12 bases and V by 0 bases; bases with no gene match: 4. DNA of the CDR3: TGTGCCAGCAGCTTAGAGATAGCGGGAGGGCGGCAGTTCTTC. Translated: CASSLEIAGGRQFF.

V gene TRBV27 combines with J gene TRBJ2-3; weak D call: TRBD1 (5 bases). The germline gives CDR1 MNHEY, CDR2 SMNVEV (reference sequence). This CDR3 is 13 amino acids long. V shed 3 bases and J shed 6 bases, with 10 bases lying between them. CDR3 amino acids: CASSFRGLDTQYF. CDR3 DNA sequence: TGTGCCAGCAGTTTTAGGGGCCTTGATACGCAGTATTTT.

In nucleotides, the CDR3 is TGCGCCAGCAGCCCACAGGGGATCGGGAATTCACCCCTCCACTTT. Its translation: CASSPQGIGNSPLHF. The gene calls are TRBV5-1 and TRBJ1-6; TRBD1 agrees at 7 bases. The ends lost 4 bases at V and 7 bases at J; junction bases unmatched: 8. The germline V gene encodes CDR1 SGHRS and CDR2 YFSETQ. There are 15 residues in the CDR3. The entire variable domain, with the rest obtained from reference TRBV5-1 and TRBJ1-6, is as follows: KAGVTQTPRYLIKTRGQQVTLSCSPISGHRSVSWYQQTPGQGLQFLFEYFSETQRNKGNFPGRFSGRQFSNSRSEMNVSTLELGDSALYLCASSPQGIGNSPLHFGNGTRLTVT.

V is TRBV7-2 and J is TRBJ2-6; TRBD1 agrees at 7 bases. Germline values: CDR1 SGHTA, CDR2 FQGNSA. The CDR3 runs 13 residues. The junction had 6 bases not matched to a gene; V was cut back by 6 bases and J by 10 bases. CDR3 sequence reads: CASRPTGSNVLTF. The CDR3 region has the DNA TGTGCCAGCAGGCCGACAGGGTCGAACGTCCTGACTTTC.

V usage is TRBV7-2 and J usage is TRBJ2-5, with 7 bases aligning to TRBD2. Germline values: CDR1 SGHTA, CDR2 FQGNSA. V lost 6 bases and J lost 5; bases outside the gene matches: 9. There are 14 residues in the CDR3. CDR3 sequence reads: CASRGRTSTETQYF. The CDR3 DNA reads as TGTGCCAGCAGGGGAAGGACTAGTACGGAGACCCAGTACTTC.

The J gene is TRBJ2-7, the V gene TRBV5-6; tentatively, D is TRBD2 (6 bases). With 2 bases removed from V and 2 bases from J, the gap between germline ends came to 11 bases. The CDR3 sequence is 14 residues long. Per the germline V gene, CDR1 is SGHDT and CDR2 is YYEEEE. CDR3 residues: CASSFGGATYEQYF. DNA for the CDR3: TGTGCCAGCAGCTTTGGCGGGGCGACCTACGAGCAGTACTTC.

The rearrangement uses TRBV28 and TRBJ1-1; a possible D gene is TRBD1 (6 bases). The V gene's germline CDR1 is MDHEN and CDR2 SYDVKM. The CDR3 spans 13 residues. V was clipped by 7 bases and J by 1 base, with 10 bases between them. The CDR3 DNA reads TGTGCCAGCATCCCGGGACAGAACACTGAAGCTTTCTTT. Protein: CASIPGQNTEAFF.

The rearrangement uses TRBV7-7 and TRBJ2-7; 13 bases align to TRBD2. CDR1 SSHAT and CDR2 FNYEAQ come from the germline V gene (reference sequence). The CDR3 contains 17 residues. CDR3 coding DNA: TGTGCTTCATCCTGGGGTTGGCAGGGACTAGCGGGATACGAGCAGTACTTC. Residues: CASSWGWQGLAGYEQYF.

The chain links TRBV6-5 to TRBJ2-3; TRBD2 matches at 10 bases. The CDR3 sequence is 16 residues long. The trim removed 2 bases at V and 6 bases at J, leaving 8 bases unmatched. The germline CDR1 and CDR2 sequences are MNHEY and SVGAGI. The CDR3 here is CASSYGPAGGLDTQYF. DNA for the CDR3: TGTGCCAGCAGTTACGGGCCAGCGGGAGGGTTGGATACGCAGTATTTT.

V usage is TRBV5-1 and J usage is TRBJ2-3, with 14 bases matching TRBD2. This CDR3 is 17 amino acids long. The J segment lost 4 bases and the V segment lost 3 bases, leaving 7 bases of the junction unmatched. The germline V gene encodes CDR1 SGHRS and CDR2 YFSETQ. The CDR3 coding sequence is TGCGCCAGCAGCTCGGGACTAGCGGGGGCCGGGGCAGATACGCAGTATTTT. Protein: CASSSGLAGAGADTQYF.

The CDR3 DNA reads as TGTGCCAGCAGCCGACTAGCGGGGTTCGGCGATGAGCAGTTCTTC. This translates into CASSRLAGFGDEQFF. The chain employs TRBV7-9 and TRBJ2-1; 11 nucleotides match TRBD2. V shed 5 bases, J shed 8 bases, and the junction held 8 bases outside the gene matches. The length of the CDR3 is 15 residues. CDR1 and CDR2 (germline): SEHNR, FQNEAQ (reference sequence).